The T cell receptor beta chain described here comes from a study of blood T cells in healthy people across ages. Note on this clonotype: Its antigen is not identified.

Looked up from germline, CDR1 is MGHDK and CDR2 is SYGVNS. V was cut by 4 bases and J by 0 bases, with 11 bases left in between. The CDR3 is made up of 15 amino acids. Points from the study as a whole: Comparison with aged donors showed that long-lived donors had more naive CD4+ cells and higher diversity. In older individuals, TCR beta diversity per million T cells was lower, falling roughly linearly with age. The study could not conclusively compare naive and antigen-experienced cells, given its unsorted PBMCs.

Using a J-beta primer mix together with a sample-barcoded 5' primer, a second PCR was run for about 6 to 11 cycles. One entry per CDR3 protein, called by TCRdb with MiXCR from the 5' RACE reads. The sample yields hundreds of thousands of distinct CDR3 sequences, 58% seen once. The clonotype was recovered from a man aged 25-40 years in good health. The V gene is TRBV25-1, the J gene TRBJ2-3; weak D call: TRBD1 (5 bases). Input material: blood. The CDR3 reads CASSVSQGSTDTQYF. The CDR3 DNA follows: TGTGCCAGCAGTGTGAGCCAGGGAAGCACAGATACGCAGTATTTT. The entire variable domain, with the rest obtained from reference TRBV25-1 and TRBJ2-3, is as follows: EADIYQTPRYLVIGTGKKITLECSQTMGHDKMYWYQQDPGMELHLIHYSYGVNSTEKGDLSSESTVSRIRTEHFPLTLESARPSHTSQYLCASSVSQGSTDTQYFGPGTRLTVL.